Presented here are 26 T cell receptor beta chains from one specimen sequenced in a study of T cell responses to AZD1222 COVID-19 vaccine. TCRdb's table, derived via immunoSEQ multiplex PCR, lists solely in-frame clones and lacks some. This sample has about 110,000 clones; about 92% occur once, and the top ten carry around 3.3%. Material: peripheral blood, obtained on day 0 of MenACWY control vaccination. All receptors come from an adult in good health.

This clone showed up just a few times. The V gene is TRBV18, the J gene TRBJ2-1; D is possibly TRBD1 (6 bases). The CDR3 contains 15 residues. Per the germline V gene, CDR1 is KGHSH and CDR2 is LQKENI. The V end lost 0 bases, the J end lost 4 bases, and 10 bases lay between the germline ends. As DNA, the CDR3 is TGTGCCAGCTCACCACCGGGACAACCATACAATGAGCAGTTCTTC. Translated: CASSPPGQPYNEQFF.

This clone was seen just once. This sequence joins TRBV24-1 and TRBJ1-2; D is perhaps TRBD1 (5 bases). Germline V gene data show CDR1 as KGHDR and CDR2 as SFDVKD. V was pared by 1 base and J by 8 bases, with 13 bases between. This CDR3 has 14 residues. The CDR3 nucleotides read TGTGCCACCAGTGATTTATGGGGGTCGGGCGGCTACACCTTC. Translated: CATSDLWGSGGYTF.

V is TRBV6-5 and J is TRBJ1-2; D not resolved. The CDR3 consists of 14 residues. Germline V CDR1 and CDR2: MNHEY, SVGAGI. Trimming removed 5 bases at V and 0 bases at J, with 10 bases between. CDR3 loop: CASSQDGANYGYTF. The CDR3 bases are TGTGCCAGCAGTCAGGACGGGGCTAACTATGGCTACACCTTC.

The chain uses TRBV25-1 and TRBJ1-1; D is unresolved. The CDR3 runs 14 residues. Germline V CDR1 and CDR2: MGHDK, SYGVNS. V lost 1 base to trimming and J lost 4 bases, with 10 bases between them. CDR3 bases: TGTGCCAGCAGTGAATTAGGTGGGAGCACTGAAGCTTTCTTT. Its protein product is CASSELGGSTEAFF.

The CDR3: CASSPGLFYEQYF. The CDR3 coding sequence is TGTGCCAGCAGTCCGGGACTTTTCTACGAGCAGTACTTC. J is TRBJ2-7 and V is TRBV27, with a weak D call TRBD2 (6 bases). V lost 5 bases and J lost 3, with 11 bases in between. The CDR3 is 13 residues long. Germline CDR1 reads MNHEY; CDR2 reads SMNVEV (reference sequence).

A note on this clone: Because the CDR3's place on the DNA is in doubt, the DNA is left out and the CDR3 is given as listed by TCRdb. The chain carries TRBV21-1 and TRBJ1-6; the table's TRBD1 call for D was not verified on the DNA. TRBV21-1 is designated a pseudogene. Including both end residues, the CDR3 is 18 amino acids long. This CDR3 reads CASSKVVGQGILNSPLHF.

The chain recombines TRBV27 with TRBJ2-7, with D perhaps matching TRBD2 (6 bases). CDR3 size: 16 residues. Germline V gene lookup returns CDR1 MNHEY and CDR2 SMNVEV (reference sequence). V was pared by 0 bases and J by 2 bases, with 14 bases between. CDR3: CASSLSWRDGTYEQYF. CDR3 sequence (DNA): TGTGCCAGCAGTTTATCGTGGCGGGACGGAACCTACGAGCAGTACTTC.

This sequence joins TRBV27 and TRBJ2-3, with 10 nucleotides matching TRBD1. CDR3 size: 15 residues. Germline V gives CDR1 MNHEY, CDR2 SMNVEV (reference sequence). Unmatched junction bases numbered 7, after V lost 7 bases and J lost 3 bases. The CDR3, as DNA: TGTGCCAGCACCGTCCCGGGACAGGGGACAGATACGCAGTATTTT. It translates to CASTVPGQGTDTQYF.

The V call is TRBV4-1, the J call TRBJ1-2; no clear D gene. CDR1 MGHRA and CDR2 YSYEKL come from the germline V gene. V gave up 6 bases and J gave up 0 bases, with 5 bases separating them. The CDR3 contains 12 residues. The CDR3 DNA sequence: TGCGCCAGCAGTAAACCTAACTATGGCTACACCTTC. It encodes CASSKPNYGYTF.

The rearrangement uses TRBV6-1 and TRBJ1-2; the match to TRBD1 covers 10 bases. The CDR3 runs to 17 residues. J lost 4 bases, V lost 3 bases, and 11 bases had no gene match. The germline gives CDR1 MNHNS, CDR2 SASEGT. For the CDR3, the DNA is TGTGCCAGCAGTGACCAACCCGGGACAGGGGCCCTCTATGGCTACACCTTC. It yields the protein CASSDQPGTGALYGYTF.

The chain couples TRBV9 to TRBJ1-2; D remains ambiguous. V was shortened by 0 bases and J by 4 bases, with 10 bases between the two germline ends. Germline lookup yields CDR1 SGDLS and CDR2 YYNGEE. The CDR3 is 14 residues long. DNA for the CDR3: TGTGCCAGCAGCGTAGGACGGACCTCCTATGGCTACACCTTC. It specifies CASSVGRTSYGYTF.

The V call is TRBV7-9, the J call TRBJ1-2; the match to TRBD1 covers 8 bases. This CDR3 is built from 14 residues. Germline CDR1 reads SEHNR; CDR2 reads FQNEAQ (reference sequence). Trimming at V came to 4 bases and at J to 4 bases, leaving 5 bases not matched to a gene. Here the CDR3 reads CASSYQTGGYGYTF. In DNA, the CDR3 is TGTGCCAGCAGCTATCAAACAGGGGGCTATGGCTACACCTTC. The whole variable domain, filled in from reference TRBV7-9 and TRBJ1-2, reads DTGVSQNPRHKITKRGQNVTFRCDPISEHNRLYWYRQTLGQGPEFLTYFQNEAQLEKSRLLSDRFSAERPKGSFSTLEIQRTEQGDSAMYLCASSYQTGGYGYTFGSGTRLTVV.

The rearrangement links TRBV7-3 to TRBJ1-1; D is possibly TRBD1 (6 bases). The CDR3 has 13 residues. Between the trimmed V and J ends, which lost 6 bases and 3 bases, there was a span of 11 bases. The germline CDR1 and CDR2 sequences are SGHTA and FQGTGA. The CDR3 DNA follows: TGTGCCAGCAGTAGGGACAAGGACACTGAAGCTTTCTTT. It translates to CASSRDKDTEAFF.

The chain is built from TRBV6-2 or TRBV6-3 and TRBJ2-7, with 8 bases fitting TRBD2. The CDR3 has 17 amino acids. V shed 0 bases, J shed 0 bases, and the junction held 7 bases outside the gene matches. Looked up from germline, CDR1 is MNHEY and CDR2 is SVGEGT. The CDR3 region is CASSYSTAGGISYEQYF. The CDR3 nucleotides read TGTGCCAGCAGTTACTCGACGGCGGGGGGAATCTCCTACGAGCAGTACTTC.

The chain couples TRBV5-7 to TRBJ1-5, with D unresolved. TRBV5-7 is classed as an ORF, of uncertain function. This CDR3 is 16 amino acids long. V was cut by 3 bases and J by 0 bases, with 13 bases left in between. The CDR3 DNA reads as TGTGCCAGCAGCTCCTTGACATGGGTTAGCAATCAGCCCCAGCATTTT. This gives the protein CASSSLTWVSNQPQHF.

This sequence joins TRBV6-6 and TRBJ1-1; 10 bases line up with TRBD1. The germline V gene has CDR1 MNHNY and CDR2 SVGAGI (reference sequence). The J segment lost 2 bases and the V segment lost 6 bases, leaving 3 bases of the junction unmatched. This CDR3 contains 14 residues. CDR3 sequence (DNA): TGTGCCAGCAGGGGGACAGGGGAAAACACTGAAGCTTTCTTT. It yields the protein CASRGTGENTEAFF.

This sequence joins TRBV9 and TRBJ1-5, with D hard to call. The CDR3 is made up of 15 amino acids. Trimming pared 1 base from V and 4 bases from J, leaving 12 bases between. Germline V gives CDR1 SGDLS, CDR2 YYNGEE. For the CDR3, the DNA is TGTGCCAGCAGCGTATGGGCAGGCGAGAATCAGCCCCAGCATTTT. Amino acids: CASSVWAGENQPQHF.

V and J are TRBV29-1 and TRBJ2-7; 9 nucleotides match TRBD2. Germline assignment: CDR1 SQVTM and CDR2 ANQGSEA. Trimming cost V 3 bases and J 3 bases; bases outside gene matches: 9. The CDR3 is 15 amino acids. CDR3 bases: TGCAGCGTTGATAAGGGACTAGCAGACCACTACGAGCAGTACTTC. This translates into CSVDKGLADHYEQYF.

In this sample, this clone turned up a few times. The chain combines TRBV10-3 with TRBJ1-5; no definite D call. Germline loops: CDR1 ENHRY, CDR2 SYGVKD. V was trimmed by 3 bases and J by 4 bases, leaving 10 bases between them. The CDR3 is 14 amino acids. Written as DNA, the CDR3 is TGTGCCATCAGTGATGGACGGAAGAATCAGCCCCAGCATTTT. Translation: CAISDGRKNQPQHF.

The CDR3 DNA reads as TGTGCCAGCAGCCTAGGGGGGCCCTCCCTGTTGGAGCAGTACTTC. Its protein is CASSLGGPSLLEQYF. This sequence joins TRBV28 and TRBJ2-7; D assignment may be TRBD1 or TRBD2 (6 bases each). The CDR3 has 15 amino acids. V was shortened by 6 bases and J by 7 bases, with 22 bases between the two germline ends. Looked up from germline, CDR1 is MDHEN and CDR2 is SYDVKM.

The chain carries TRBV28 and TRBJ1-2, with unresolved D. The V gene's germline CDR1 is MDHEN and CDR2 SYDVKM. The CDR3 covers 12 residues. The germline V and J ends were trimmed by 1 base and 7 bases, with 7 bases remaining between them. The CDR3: CASSLYRVGYTF. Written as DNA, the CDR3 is TGTGCCAGCAGTTTATATCGGGTTGGCTACACCTTC.

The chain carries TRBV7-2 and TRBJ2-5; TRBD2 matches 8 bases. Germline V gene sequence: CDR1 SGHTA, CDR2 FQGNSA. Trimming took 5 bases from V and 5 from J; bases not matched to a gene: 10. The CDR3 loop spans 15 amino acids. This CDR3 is CASSNPRGGGETQYF. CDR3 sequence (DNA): TGTGCCAGCAGCAACCCTCGGGGGGGAGGGGAGACCCAGTACTTC.

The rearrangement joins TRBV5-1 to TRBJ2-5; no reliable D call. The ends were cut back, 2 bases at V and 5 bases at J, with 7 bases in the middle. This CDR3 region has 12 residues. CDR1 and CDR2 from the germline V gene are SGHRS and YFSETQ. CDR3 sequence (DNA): TGCGCCAGCAGCTTCTACACCGAGACCCAGTACTTC. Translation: CASSFYTETQYF.

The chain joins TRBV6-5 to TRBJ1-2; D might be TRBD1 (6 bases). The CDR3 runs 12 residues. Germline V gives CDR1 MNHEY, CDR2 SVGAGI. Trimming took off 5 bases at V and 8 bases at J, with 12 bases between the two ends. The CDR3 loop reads CASSQQGRGYTF. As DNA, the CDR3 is TGTGCCAGCAGTCAACAGGGCCGCGGCTACACCTTC.

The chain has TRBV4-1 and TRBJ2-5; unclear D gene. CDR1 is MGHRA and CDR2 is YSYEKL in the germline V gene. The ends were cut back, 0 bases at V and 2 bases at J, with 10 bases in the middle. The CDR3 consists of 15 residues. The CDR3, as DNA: TGCGCCAGCAGCCAAGAAATTGTGGCTCAAGAGACCCAGTACTTC. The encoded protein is CASSQEIVAQETQYF.

The CDR3 bases are TGCGCCAGCAGCTTAGACCAGGACTATGGCTACACCTTC. Translating gives CASSLDQDYGYTF. The chain carries TRBV5-1 and TRBJ1-2; D remains unclear. V was shortened by 2 bases and J by 3 bases, with 8 bases between the two germline ends. This CDR3 is built from 13 residues. Germline-derived CDR1 and CDR2 are SGHRS and YFSETQ.